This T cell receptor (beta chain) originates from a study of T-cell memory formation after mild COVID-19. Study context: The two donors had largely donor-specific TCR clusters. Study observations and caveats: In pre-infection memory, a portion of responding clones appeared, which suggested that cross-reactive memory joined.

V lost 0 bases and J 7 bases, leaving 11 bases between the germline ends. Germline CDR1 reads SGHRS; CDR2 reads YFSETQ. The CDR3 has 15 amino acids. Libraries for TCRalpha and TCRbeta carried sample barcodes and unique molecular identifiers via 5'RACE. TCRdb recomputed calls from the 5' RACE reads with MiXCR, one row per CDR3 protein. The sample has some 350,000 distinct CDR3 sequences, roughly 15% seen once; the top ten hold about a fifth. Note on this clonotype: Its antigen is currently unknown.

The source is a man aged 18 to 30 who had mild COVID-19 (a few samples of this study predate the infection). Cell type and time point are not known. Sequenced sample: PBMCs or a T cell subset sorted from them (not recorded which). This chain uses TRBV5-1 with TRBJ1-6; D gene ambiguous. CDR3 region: CASSLGSGANSPLHF. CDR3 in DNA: TGCGCCAGCAGCTTGGGTTCAGGTGCGAATTCACCCCTCCACTTT.